The rows below give T cell receptor beta chains drawn from one sample of a study of T-cell memory formation after mild COVID-19. TCRdb reprocessed the 5' RACE reads with MiXCR, giving one entry per CDR3 protein. In the table there are about 560,000 distinct CDR3 sequences, around 16% of which are singletons. Sequencing was done on a sample of PBMCs or a T cell subset sorted from them (not recorded which). These receptors were taken from an adult woman who had mild COVID-19 (a few samples of this study predate the infection). Cell type and time point are not known. Both conserved end residues are part of each CDR3. The D gene is left open where the match is weak. A row's size may be missing; if present it is once, few, many or a size class.

TRBV7-9,NA,TRBJ1-1,TRBD1,TGTGCCAGCAGCTTCGGGGACAGGGGGTTGATGAACACTGAAGCTTTCTTT,CASSFGDRGLMNTEAFF
TRBV7-2,few,TRBJ1-1,NA,TGTGCCAGCAGCTCCCGACCGAACGGGAACACTGAAGCTTTCTTT,CASSSRPNGNTEAFF
TRBV11-3,few,TRBJ2-3,TRBD2,TGTGCCAGCAGCTCTCCGGGACTAGCGGGGGGGTCGGATACGCAGTATTTT,CASSSPGLAGGSDTQYF
TRBV6-5,NA,TRBJ2-2,NA,TGTGCCAGCAGTTACGGGAACGTCGGGGAGCTGTTTTTT,CASSYGNVGELFF
TRBV5-1,NA,TRBJ1-2,TRBD1,TGCGCCAGCAGCTTGGACGGACAGGGGGCTTATGGCTACACCTTC,CASSLDGQGAYGYTF
TRBV29-1,NA,TRBJ2-1,NA,TGCAGCGTTGAAGTGATGAGGTACAATGAGCAGTTCTTC,CSVEVMRYNEQFF
TRBV18,NA,TRBJ2-5,TRBD1,TGTGCCAGCTCACCACTGACACAGGGGGGAGAGACCCAGTACTTC,CASSPLTQGGETQYF
TRBV19,NA,TRBJ1-1,NA,TGTGCCAGTAGTATAGATGGACGGCCCAGGGCTGAAGCTTTCTTT,CASSIDGRPRAEAFF
TRBV12-3/TRBV12-4,few,TRBJ1-1,TRBD1,TGTGCCAGCAGCTTCGCAGGGGGCGCGGTCGCTTTCTTT,CASSFAGGAVAFF
TRBV29-1,NA,TRBJ2-2,TRBD2,TGCAGCGTTGGCGGGACTAGCGGGGCCGCCGGGGAGCTGTTTTTT,CSVGGTSGAAGELFF
TRBV7-9,few,TRBJ2-2,NA,TGTGCCAGCAGCTTAGGTAGCGGACAGAACACCGGGGAGCTGTTTTTT,CASSLGSGQNTGELFF
TRBV5-4,NA,TRBJ1-2,TRBD1,TGTGCCAGCAGCTTGCCCAGGGGGGATGGCTACACCTTC,CASSLPRGDGYTF
TRBV5-1,NA,TRBJ2-7,TRBD1,TGCGCCAGCAGCTTGGCCTGGTCAGGGGGCTCGGAGTACGAGCAGTACTTC,CASSLAWSGGSEYEQYF
TRBV6-2/TRBV6-3,few,TRBJ1-1,NA,TGTGCCAGCAGTTGGATGAACACTGAAGCTTTCTTT,CASSWMNTEAFF
TRBV27,NA,TRBJ1-1,TRBD1,TGTGCCAGCAGTTTATCCCAGGGGGCGAACACTGAAGCTTTCTTT,CASSLSQGANTEAFF
TRBV12-3/TRBV12-4,few,TRBJ2-1,NA,TGTGCCAGCAGTTTAGGTCGGACTGTCCCAAATGAGCAGTTCTTC,CASSLGRTVPNEQFF
TRBV4-1,many,TRBJ2-3,TRBD2,TGCGCCAGCAGCCAAGATCGCGGGGGGGCAGATACGCAGTATTTT,CASSQDRGGADTQYF
TRBV20-1,NA,TRBJ2-7,NA,TGCAGTGCTAGAGATGTCGGGGACCTCCTCCCCTACGAGCAGTACTTC,CSARDVGDLLPYEQYF
TRBV7-3,NA,TRBJ2-7,NA,TGTGCCAGCAGCTCTCAGGGGGGGCTCTACGAGCAGTACTTC,CASSSQGGLYEQYF
TRBV5-6,few,TRBJ2-1,TRBD2,TGTGCCAGCAGCGGTAGCGGGCCTTACAATGAGCAGTTCTTC,CASSGSGPYNEQFF
TRBV21-1,NA,TRBJ2-3,NA,TGTGCCAGCAGCAATCCCCTGTCGTCGGGGGCCTTCACAGATACGCAGTATTTT,CASSNPLSSGAFTDTQYF
TRBV4-2,NA,TRBJ2-7,TRBD2,TGTGCCAGCAGCCAAGCCGTAGCGGGGGGGCCCAACGAGCAGTACTTC,CASSQAVAGGPNEQYF
TRBV5-1,few,TRBJ2-2,NA,TGCGCCAGCAGCTTGCGGGCGGACCCCGGGGAGCTGTTTTTT,CASSLRADPGELFF
TRBV7-2,NA,TRBJ2-7,NA,TGTGCCAGCAGCCTCCCCCGGGGAAACCAGCAGTACTTC,CASSLPRGNQQYF
TRBV9,few,TRBJ2-2,TRBD1,TGTGCCAGCAGCGTAGATCCCATGAGGGGAGGACAGGGTGGATTGGACACCGGGGAGCTGTTTTTT,CASSVDPMRGGQGGLDTGELFF
TRBV7-9,NA,TRBJ1-5,NA,TGTGCCAGCAGCTTAGGAGGGGAGCCCCAGCATTTT,CASSLGGEPQHF
TRBV20-1,few,TRBJ1-3,NA,TGCAGTGCTAGAGATGGCGCCAGCTCTGGAAACACCATATATTTT,CSARDGASSGNTIYF
TRBV6-6,NA,TRBJ2-5,TRBD2,TGTGCCAGCAGGGACCTGCCGACTAGCCGGGAGACCCAGTACTTC,CASRDLPTSRETQYF
TRBV27,few,TRBJ1-5,NA,TGTGCCAGCAGTGAACATGGATTGGCCGCTAATCAGCCCCAGCATTTT,CASSEHGLAANQPQHF
TRBV7-9,NA,TRBJ2-7,NA,TGTGCCAGCAGCTTAAAGGGGGGCCCTAGCGGATACGAGCAGTACTTC,CASSLKGGPSGYEQYF
TRBV29-1,few,TRBJ2-5,TRBD1,TGCAGCGTAGACACCGGGACAGCACAAGAGACCCAGTACTTC,CSVDTGTAQETQYF
TRBV5-1,NA,TRBJ2-2,NA,TGCGCCAGCAGCTTGTTGTCAGGGAGTGCCGGGGAGCTGTTTTTT,CASSLLSGSAGELFF
TRBV27,once,TRBJ1-2,NA,TGTGCCAGCAGAAAAGAGGGGGACCGGAACTATGGCTACACCTTC,CASRKEGDRNYGYTF
TRBV5-1,few,TRBJ2-5,NA,TGCGCCAGCAGTCCGGAGGGGGGCTTCGGAGAGACCCAGTACTTC,CASSPEGGFGETQYF
TRBV7-9,NA,TRBJ2-1,NA,TGTGCCAGCACCACCTACGAGGTCTATGAGCAGTTCTTC,CASTTYEVYEQFF
TRBV5-1,NA,TRBJ2-7,NA,TGCGCCAGCAGCTTGGGCGACCAGGGGGGCGAGCAGTACTTC,CASSLGDQGGEQYF
TRBV12-3/TRBV12-4,NA,TRBJ2-1,TRBD2,TGTGCCAGCAGTCCCACTAGCGGGAGGAGGAATGAGCAGTTCTTC,CASSPTSGRRNEQFF
TRBV20-1,NA,TRBJ2-7,NA,TGCAGTGCTAGAGATCTGGGGAGAGGGGAATCCTACGAGCAGTACTTC,CSARDLGRGESYEQYF
TRBV9,NA,TRBJ2-7,TRBD1,TGTGCCAGCAGCTCAACAGGACAGGGGGAATACGAGCAGTACTTC,CASSSTGQGEYEQYF
TRBV30,NA,TRBJ2-7,NA,TGTGCCTGGAGGGCAGTCTACGAGCAGTACTTC,CAWRAVYEQYF
TRBV25-1,few,TRBJ2-5,NA,TGTGCCAGCAGTGAATATATCCCAGGGGGGGAGACCCAGTACTTC,CASSEYIPGGETQYF
TRBV30,NA,TRBJ1-4,NA,TGTGCCTGTCCGGATAATGAAAAACTGTTTTTT,CACPDNEKLFF
TRBV7-9,NA,TRBJ1-2,NA,TGTGTCAGCAGCCTTGTCGCAGCAGTGGCTAACTATGGCTACACCTTC,CVSSLVAAVANYGYTF
TRBV12-3/TRBV12-4,NA,TRBJ2-5,NA,TGTGCCAGCAGTGGGGGAGTGCGAGAGACCCAGTACTTC,CASSGGVRETQYF
TRBV5-1,few,TRBJ2-3,NA,TGCGCCAGCAGCCCAGACACAGGGAGGGGGGATACGCAGTATTTT,CASSPDTGRGDTQYF
TRBV12-3/TRBV12-4,few,TRBJ1-2,NA,TGTGCCAGCAGTTTAGTCCCCCAGCGGCATGGCTACACCTTC,CASSLVPQRHGYTF
TRBV27,many,TRBJ2-5,NA,TGTGCCAGCAGTCTACAGGGATCGTTGGAGACCCAGTACTTC,CASSLQGSLETQYF
TRBV24-1,many,TRBJ2-1,TRBD2,TGTGCCACCAGTCGTAGCGGGCAGCACAATGAGCAGTTCTTC,CATSRSGQHNEQFF
TRBV5-1,NA,TRBJ2-7,NA,TGCGCCAGCAGCTTAGACAGATTGGGGGCCTTCTACGAGCAGTACTTC,CASSLDRLGAFYEQYF
TRBV5-1,few,TRBJ1-4,NA,TGCGCCAGCAGCCCAGGGGTTTGGGAAAAACTGTTTTTT,CASSPGVWEKLFF
TRBV30,NA,TRBJ2-7,NA,TGTGCCTGCCGCCTAACCGGGGCCTCTTCCTACGAGCAGTACTTC,CACRLTGASSYEQYF